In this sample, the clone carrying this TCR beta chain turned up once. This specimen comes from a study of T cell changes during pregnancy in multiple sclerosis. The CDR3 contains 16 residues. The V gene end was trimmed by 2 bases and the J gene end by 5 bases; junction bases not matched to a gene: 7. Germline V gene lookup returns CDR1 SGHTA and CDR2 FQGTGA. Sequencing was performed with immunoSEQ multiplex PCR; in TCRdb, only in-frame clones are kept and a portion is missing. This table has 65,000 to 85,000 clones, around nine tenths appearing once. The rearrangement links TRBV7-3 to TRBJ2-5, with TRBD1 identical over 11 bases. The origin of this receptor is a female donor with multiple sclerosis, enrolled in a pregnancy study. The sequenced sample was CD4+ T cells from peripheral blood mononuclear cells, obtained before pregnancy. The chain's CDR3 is CASSLVGQGARETQYF. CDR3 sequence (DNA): TGTGCCAGCAGCTTAGTTGGACAGGGGGCGCGGGAGACCCAGTACTTC.